One and the same sample provided the 16 T cell receptor beta chains below, sequenced in a study of monozygotic twins with inflammatory bowel disease. With the 5' RACE reads reprocessed, TCRdb shows one record per CDR3 protein and no DNA. In total, the table holds 110,000 to 150,000 distinct CDR3 sequences. Sequencing input: blood. These receptor sequences come from a human donor with ulcerative colitis or Crohn's disease, or a healthy co-twin of an affected twin (not recorded which).

This chain connects TRBV29-1 to TRBJ2-7; the TCRdb call, TRBD2, lacks DNA for checking. The CDR3 has 12 amino acids. Germline V gene lookup returns CDR1 SQVTM and CDR2 ANQGSEA. CDR3 in amino acids: CSVAGTSDEQYF.

The rearrangement uses TRBV12-3 or TRBV12-4 and TRBJ2-7; TCRdb lists TRBD1, though no DNA is available to test this call. This CDR3 has 13 residues. CDR3 loop: CASSPGTLNEQYF.

V and J are TRBV5-4 and TRBJ2-7; absent DNA, TCRdb's TRBD1 call cannot be checked. The CDR3 runs to 15 residues. The germline CDR1 and CDR2 sequences are SGHNT and YYREEE (reference sequence). The CDR3 sequence: CASSFPDRVHNEQYF.

CDR3 loop: CASSQVTSGRVGDEQFF. V gene TRBV4-2 combines with J gene TRBJ2-1; TCRdb calls TRBD2, which cannot be checked without DNA. The germline gives CDR1 LGHNA, CDR2 YNFKEQ. The CDR3 has 17 residues.

The chain couples TRBV20-1 to TRBJ2-1. Per the germline V gene, CDR1 is DFQATT and CDR2 is SNEGSKA (reference sequence). The CDR3 contains 14 residues. The CDR3 protein is CARTGWSSYNEQFF.

The V gene is TRBV5-1, the J gene TRBJ2-3; checking the TCRdb D call of TRBD1 is not possible without DNA. CDR1 and CDR2 from the germline V gene are SGHRS and YFSETQ. This CDR3 is built from 16 residues. CDR3 sequence reads: CASSLRTGKSTDTQYF. Together with reference TRBV5-1 and TRBJ2-3, the CDR3 gives the full variable domain: KAGVTQTPRYLIKTRGQQVTLSCSPISGHRSVSWYQQTPGQGLQFLFEYFSETQRNKGNFPGRFSGRQFSNSRSEMNVSTLELGDSALYLCASSLRTGKSTDTQYFGPGTRLTVL.

The chain combines TRBV29-1 with TRBJ2-1; TCRdb's assignment of TRBD2 cannot be checked, as there is no DNA. This CDR3 comprises 14 residues. Germline V lookup: CDR1 SQVTM, CDR2 ANQGSEA. The CDR3: CSVEGGVTYNEQFF.

The rearrangement joins TRBV30 to TRBJ1-5. The length of the CDR3 is 14 residues. CDR1 GTSNPN and CDR2 SVGIG come from the germline V gene (reference sequence). Here the CDR3 reads CAWSVPFSNQPQHF.

V gene TRBV20-1 combines with J gene TRBJ2-1; TCRdb's assignment of TRBD2 cannot be checked, as there is no DNA. CDR3 length: 18 amino acids. The germline gives CDR1 DFQATT, CDR2 SNEGSKA (reference sequence). CDR3: CSARVSGARRYSYNEQFF.

The rearrangement joins TRBV18 to TRBJ1-5. The CDR3 totals 16 residues. From germline, CDR1 is KGHSH and CDR2 LQKENI. CDR3 residues: CASSPLGPGPDQPQHF.

The chain is built from TRBV19 and TRBJ2-7. Germline V gene data show CDR1 as LNHDA and CDR2 as SQIVND (reference sequence). The CDR3 spans 12 residues. This CDR3 reads CASSRSYHEQYF.

V and J are TRBV29-1 and TRBJ1-5; without DNA, the TCRdb call of TRBD1 cannot be checked. The CDR3 contains 13 residues. Germline-derived CDR1 and CDR2 are SQVTM and ANQGSEA. The CDR3 sequence is CSVQGQIDQPQHF.

The gene calls are TRBV19 and TRBJ2-1. This CDR3 comprises 13 residues. Germline CDR1 is LNHDA and CDR2 is SQIVND (reference sequence). Here the CDR3 reads CASSMNTDNEQFF. Full variable domain (remainder filled in from reference TRBV19 and TRBJ2-1): DGGITQSPKYLFRKEGQNVTLSCEQNLNHDAMYWYRQDPGQGLRLIYYSQIVNDFQKGDIAEGYSVSREKKESFPLTVTSAQKNPTAFYLCASSMNTDNEQFFGPGTRLTVL.

The CDR3 spells CASSQNRGSANEKLFF. The chain couples TRBV4-2 to TRBJ1-4; as DNA is missing, the TRBD1 call by TCRdb cannot be tested. Germline V gives CDR1 LGHNA, CDR2 YNFKEQ. The CDR3 extends over 16 amino acids.

This CDR3 is CASELLRTEAFF. The rearrangement joins TRBV7-2 to TRBJ1-1. CDR3 length: 12 residues. Germline lookup yields CDR1 SGHTA and CDR2 FQGNSA.

This chain links TRBV27 with TRBJ2-6; TCRdb gives TRBD1 as the D gene, but with no DNA this cannot be confirmed. The germline CDR1 and CDR2 sequences are MNHEY and SMNVEV (reference sequence). The CDR3 is made up of 16 amino acids. The CDR3 here is CASKPGTPSGANVLTF.